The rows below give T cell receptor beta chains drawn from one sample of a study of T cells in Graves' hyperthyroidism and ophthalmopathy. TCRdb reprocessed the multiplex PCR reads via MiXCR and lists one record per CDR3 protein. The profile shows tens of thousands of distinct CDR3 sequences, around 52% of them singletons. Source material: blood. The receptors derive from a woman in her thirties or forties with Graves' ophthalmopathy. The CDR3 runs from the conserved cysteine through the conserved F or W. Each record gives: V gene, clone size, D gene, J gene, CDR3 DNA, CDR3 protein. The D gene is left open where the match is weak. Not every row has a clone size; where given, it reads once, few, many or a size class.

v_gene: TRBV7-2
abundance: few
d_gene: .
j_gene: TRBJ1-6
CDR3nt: TGTGCCAGCAGCTTAGAACTAGCGGGGGGCAGGAATTCACCCCTCCACTTT
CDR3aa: CASSLELAGGRNSPLHF

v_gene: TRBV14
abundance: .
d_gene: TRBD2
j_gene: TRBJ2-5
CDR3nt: TGTGCCAGCAAACCGTCCGGGACTAGCGGGGGGGAGACCCAGTACTTC
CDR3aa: CASKPSGTSGGETQYF

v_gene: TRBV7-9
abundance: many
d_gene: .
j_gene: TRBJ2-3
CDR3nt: TGTGCCAGCAGCTTAGTCCATGGGGCGGGCGGCGGCGCAGATACGCAGTATTTT
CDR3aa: CASSLVHGAGGGADTQYF

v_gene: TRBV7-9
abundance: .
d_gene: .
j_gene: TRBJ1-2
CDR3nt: TGTGCCAGCGGCCAAGACCATGACAGTTCTTCCGGCTACACCTTC
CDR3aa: CASGQDHDSSSGYTF

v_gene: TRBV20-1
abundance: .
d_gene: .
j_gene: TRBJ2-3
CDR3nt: TGCAGTGCAAACCAGAATGAGCAGTATTTT
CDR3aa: CSANQNEQYF

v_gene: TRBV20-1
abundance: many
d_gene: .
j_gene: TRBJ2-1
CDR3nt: TGCAGTGCGTCCACGGGTCGGGGGATCGATGAGCAGTTCTTC
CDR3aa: CSASTGRGIDEQFF

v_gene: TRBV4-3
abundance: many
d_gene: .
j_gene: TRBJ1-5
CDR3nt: TGCGCCAGCAGCCAAACCCCCAGGGACGCCCAGCATTTT
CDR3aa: CASSQTPRDAQHF

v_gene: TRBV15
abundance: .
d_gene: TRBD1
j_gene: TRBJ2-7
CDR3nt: TGTGCCACCAGCTCCCGGGACAGCTACGAGCAGTACTTC
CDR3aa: CATSSRDSYEQYF

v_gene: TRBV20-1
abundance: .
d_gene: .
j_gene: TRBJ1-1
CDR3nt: TGCAGTGCAGATGGGACGGAGAACACTGAAGCTTTCTTT
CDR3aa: CSADGTENTEAFF

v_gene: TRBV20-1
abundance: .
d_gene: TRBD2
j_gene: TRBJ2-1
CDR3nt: TGCAGTGCTAGAGATGGTCTAGCGGGATGTGAGCAGTTCTTC
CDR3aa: CSARDGLAGCEQFF

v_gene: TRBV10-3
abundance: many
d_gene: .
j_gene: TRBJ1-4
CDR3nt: TGTGCCATCAGGAGCTTTTTTAATGAAAAACTGTTTTTT
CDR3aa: CAIRSFFNEKLFF

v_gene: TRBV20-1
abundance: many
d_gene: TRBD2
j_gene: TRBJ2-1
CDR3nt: TGCAGTGCTAGACCAAGGAGCGGGAGAACGGATGAGCAGTTCTTC
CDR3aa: CSARPRSGRTDEQFF

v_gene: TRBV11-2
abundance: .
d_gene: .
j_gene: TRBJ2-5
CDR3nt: TGTGCCAGCAGCTTATATCGGGGGGCTTTTGAAGAGACCCAGTACTTC
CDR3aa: CASSLYRGAFEETQYF

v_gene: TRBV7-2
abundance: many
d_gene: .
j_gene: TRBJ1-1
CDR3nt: TGTGCCAGCAATCCGGTCGCCTTT
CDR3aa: CASNPVAF

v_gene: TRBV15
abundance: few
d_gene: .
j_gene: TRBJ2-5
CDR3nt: TGTGCCACCAGCAGGAACAGGGAAGAGACCCAGTACTTC
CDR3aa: CATSRNREETQYF

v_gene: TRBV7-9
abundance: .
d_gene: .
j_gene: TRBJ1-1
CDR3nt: TGTGCCAGCGGCCAAGACCGGAACACTGAAGCTTTCTTT
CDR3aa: CASGQDRNTEAFF

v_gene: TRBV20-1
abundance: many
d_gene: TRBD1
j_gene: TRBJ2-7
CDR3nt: TGCAGTGCCCGTGGACAGGGTCAAAGGAACGAGCAGTACTTC
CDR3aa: CSARGQGQRNEQYF

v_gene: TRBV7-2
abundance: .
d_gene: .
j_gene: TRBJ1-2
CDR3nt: TGTGCCAGCAGAACTACGGGGGGCGCGAATGGCTACACCTTC
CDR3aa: CASRTTGGANGYTF

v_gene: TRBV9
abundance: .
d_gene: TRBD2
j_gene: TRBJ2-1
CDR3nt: TGTGCCAGCAGCGTAGGGAGTGGAGCGGGGGGGTACAATGAGCAGTTCTTC
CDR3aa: CASSVGSGAGGYNEQFF

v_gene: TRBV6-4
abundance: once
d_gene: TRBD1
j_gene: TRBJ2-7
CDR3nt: TGTGCCAGCAGTGAGTCAATGAGCTTCGAAGGACAGGGGGCAATCGAGCAGTACTTC
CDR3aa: CASSESMSFEGQGAIEQYF

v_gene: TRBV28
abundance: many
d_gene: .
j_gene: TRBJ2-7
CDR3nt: TGTGCCAGCAGTTTTATGGGGACCGTGCACTACGAGCAGTACTTC
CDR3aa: CASSFMGTVHYEQYF

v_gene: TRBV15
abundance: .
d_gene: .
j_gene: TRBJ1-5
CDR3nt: TGTGCCACCAGCGGGAACGGGGCCGGCAATCGGCCCCAGCATTTT
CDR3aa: CATSGNGAGNRPQHF

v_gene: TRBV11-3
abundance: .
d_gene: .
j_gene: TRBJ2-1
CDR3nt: TGTGCCAGCAGCTTAGAGTCTTACAATGAGCAGTTCTTC
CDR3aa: CASSLESYNEQFF

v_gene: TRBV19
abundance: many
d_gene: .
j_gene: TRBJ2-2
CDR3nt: TGTGCCAGGCGGAACCTACGGCAGGGGCTTGACACCGGGGAGCTGTTTTTT
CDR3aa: CARRNLRQGLDTGELFF

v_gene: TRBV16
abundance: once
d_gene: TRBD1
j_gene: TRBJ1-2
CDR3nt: TGTGCCAGCATACACTTAGACAGGGGCGCGTCCCCTATTCCCAGTCGCTATGGCTACACCTTC
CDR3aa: CASIHLDRGASPIPSRYGYTF

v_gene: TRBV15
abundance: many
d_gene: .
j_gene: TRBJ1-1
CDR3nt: TGTGCCACTGGGGGACACTCGAACACTGAAGCTTTCTTT
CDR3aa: CATGGHSNTEAFF

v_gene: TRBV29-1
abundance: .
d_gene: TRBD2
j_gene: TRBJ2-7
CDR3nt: TGCAGCGTTGTTGGGGTTGGACTAGCGGGGGTCGAGCAGTACTTC
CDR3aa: CSVVGVGLAGVEQYF

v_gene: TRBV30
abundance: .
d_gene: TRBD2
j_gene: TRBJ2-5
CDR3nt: TGTGCCTGGAGGTCTAGCGGGAGGGTAGAGACCCAGTACTTC
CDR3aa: CAWRSSGRVETQYF

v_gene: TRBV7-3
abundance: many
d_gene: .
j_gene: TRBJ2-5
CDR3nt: TGTGCCAGCAGCTTAGTCGGTGGGGGGGCAATTGGAGAGACCCAGTACTTC
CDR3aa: CASSLVGGGAIGETQYF

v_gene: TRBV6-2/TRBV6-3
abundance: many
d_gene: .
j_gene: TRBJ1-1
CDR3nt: TGTGCCAGCAGTTGGAGGAGTACTGAAGCTTTCTTT
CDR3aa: CASSWRSTEAFF

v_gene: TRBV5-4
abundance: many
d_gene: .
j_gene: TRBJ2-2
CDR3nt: TGTGCCAGCAGCTTGGAGCAGGGGATCACCGGGGAGCTGTTTTTT
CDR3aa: CASSLEQGITGELFF

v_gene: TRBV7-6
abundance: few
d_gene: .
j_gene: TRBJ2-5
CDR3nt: TGTGCCAGCAGCGTACTAGGGGAGACCCAGTACTTC
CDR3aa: CASSVLGETQYF

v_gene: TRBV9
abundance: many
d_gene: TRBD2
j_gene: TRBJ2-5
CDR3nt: TGTGCCAGCAGCGTAGCGGCTAGCGGGGTTAAAGAGACCCAGTACTTC
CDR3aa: CASSVAASGVKETQYF

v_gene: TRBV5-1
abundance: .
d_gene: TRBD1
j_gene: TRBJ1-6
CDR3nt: TGCGCCAGCAGCAGGGACAGATTCTATAATTCACCCCTCCACTTT
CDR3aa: CASSRDRFYNSPLHF

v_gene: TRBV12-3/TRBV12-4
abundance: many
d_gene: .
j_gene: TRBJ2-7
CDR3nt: TGTGCCAGCAGTCGACAGGACGGTCCCGGTGACATTTACGAGCAGTACTTC
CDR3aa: CASSRQDGPGDIYEQYF

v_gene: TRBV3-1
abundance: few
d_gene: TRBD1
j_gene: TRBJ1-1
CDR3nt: TGTGCCAGCAGCCAAAGCACAGGGGTTGTAAACACTGAAGCTTTCTTT
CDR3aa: CASSQSTGVVNTEAFF

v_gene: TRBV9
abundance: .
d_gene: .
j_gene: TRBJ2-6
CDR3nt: TGTGCCAGCAGCGGCCTGACTTTC
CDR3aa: CASSGLTF

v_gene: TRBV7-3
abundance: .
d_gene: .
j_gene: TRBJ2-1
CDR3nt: TGTGCCAGCAGCTCCTGGGGGAACAATGAGCAGTTCTTC
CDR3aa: CASSSWGNNEQFF

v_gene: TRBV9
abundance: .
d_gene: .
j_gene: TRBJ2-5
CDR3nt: TGTGCCAGCAGCGTAGGACGCTCCCAAGAGACCCAGTACTTC
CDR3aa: CASSVGRSQETQYF

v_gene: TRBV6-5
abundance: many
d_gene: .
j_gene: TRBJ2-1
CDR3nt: TGTGCCAGCAGTTACTCGGCGGGATACAATGAGCAGTTCTTC
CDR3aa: CASSYSAGYNEQFF

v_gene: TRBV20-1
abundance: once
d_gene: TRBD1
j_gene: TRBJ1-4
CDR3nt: TGCAGTGCCATGGACAGGGACAAACTGTTTTTT
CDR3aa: CSAMDRDKLFF

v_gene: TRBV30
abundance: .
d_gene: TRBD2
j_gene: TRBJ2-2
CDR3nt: TGTGCCTGGAGTGCTAGCGGGAGCACCGGGGAGCTGTTTTTT
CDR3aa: CAWSASGSTGELFF

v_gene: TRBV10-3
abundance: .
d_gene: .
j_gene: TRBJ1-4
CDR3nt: TGTGCCATCAGTGAGTCGGGGGTGACTAATGAAAAACTGTTTTTT
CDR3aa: CAISESGVTNEKLFF

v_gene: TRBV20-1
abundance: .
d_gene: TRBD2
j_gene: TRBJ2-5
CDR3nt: TGCAGTGCTCGGTCTAGCGGGTCGGAAGAGACCCAGTACTTC
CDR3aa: CSARSSGSEETQYF

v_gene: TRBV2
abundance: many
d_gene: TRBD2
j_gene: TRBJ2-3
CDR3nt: TGTGCCAGCAGTCCGGGACTAGCGGGAGGGTCAGATACGCAGTATTTT
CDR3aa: CASSPGLAGGSDTQYF

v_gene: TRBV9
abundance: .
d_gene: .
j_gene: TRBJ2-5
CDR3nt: TGTGCCAGCAGATACAGGGGACTAGGGGAGACCCAGTACTTC
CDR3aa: CASRYRGLGETQYF

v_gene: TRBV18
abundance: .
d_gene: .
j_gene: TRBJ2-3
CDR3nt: TGTGCCAGCTCAGTGGTGAGCACAGATACGCAGTATTTT
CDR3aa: CASSVVSTDTQYF

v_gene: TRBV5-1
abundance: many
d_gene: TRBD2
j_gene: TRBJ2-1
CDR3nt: TGCGCCAGCAGCCCCATTGCGGGAGACTCCAATGAGCAGTTCTTC
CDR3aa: CASSPIAGDSNEQFF

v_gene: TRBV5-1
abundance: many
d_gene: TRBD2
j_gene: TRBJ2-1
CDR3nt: TGCGCCAGCAGCACCCTAGCGGGAAGCTCCTACAATGAGCAGTTCTTC
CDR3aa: CASSTLAGSSYNEQFF

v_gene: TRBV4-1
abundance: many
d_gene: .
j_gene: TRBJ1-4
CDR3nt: TGCGCCAGCAGCCCACTCTATTTGACAGCCTTTAATGAAAAACTGTTTTTT
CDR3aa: CASSPLYLTAFNEKLFF

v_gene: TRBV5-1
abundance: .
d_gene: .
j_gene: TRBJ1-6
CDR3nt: TGCGCCAGCAGCTACGGGACATCTCAGTCCCCTCTTAATTCACCCCTCCACTTT
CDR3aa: CASSYGTSQSPLNSPLHF